Given below is one T cell receptor (beta chain) in context. The antigen is unknown. The sample is drawn from a study of blood T cells in healthy people across ages. Study conclusions and caveats: Long-lived donors carried more naive CD4+ cells and greater diversity than aged donors. Diversity of TCR beta per million T cells declined in a roughly linear way with age.

Germline-derived CDR1 and CDR2 are SGHAT and FQNNGV. Trimming shortened V by 5 bases and J by 2 bases, and 22 bases separated the two germline ends. The CDR3 extends over 17 amino acids. Next came a second PCR, run for roughly 6 to 11 cycles, which used a sample-barcoded 5' primer along with a J-beta primer mix. Each cDNA molecule was tagged by a template-switch adaptor with 12 random nucleotides. TCRdb used MiXCR to reprocess the 5' RACE reads, holding one entry per CDR3 protein. The sample lists roughly 1,300,000 distinct CDR3 sequences, roughly 60% occurring once. The TCR originated in a man between 18 and 35 years old in good health. Sequenced sample: blood. The chain carries TRBV11-2 and TRBJ2-7; D not certain. Here the CDR3 reads CASSPTYQVAAAYEQYF. The CDR3 DNA is TGTGCCAGCAGCCCGACCTACCAAGTGGCGGCAGCCTACGAGCAGTACTTC.